What follows are 10 T cell receptor beta chains derived from one specimen sequenced in a study of T cell responses to AZD1222 COVID-19 vaccine. This table comes from immunoSEQ multiplex PCR, and its TCRdb copy is limited to in-frame clones, with some not included. The data show 90,000 to 140,000 clones, approximately 87% seen once. Sequencing was performed on peripheral blood, taken on day 0 of AZD1222 vaccination. The receptors were sampled from an adult in good health.

V and J are TRBV18 and TRBJ1-2; no definite D call. Trimming pared 2 bases from V and 8 bases from J, leaving 15 bases between. Germline values: CDR1 KGHSH, CDR2 LQKENI. CDR3 length: 14 amino acids. CDR3 bases: TGTGCCAGCTCACCAACCGGTCGGGGTCGGGGCTACACCTTC. Protein: CASSPTGRGRGYTF.

The rearrangement joins TRBV5-6 to TRBJ1-3, with TRBD1 matching 7 bases. This CDR3 is 14 amino acids long. CDR1 and CDR2 (germline): SGHDT, YYEEEE. V was clipped by 0 bases and J by 6 bases; unmatched bases: 3. DNA for the CDR3: TGTGCCAGCAGCTTGGTAGGGGGCGAAAACACCATATATTTT. Translation gives CASSLVGGENTIYF. Full variable domain (rest looked up from reference TRBV5-6 and TRBJ1-3): DAGVTQSPTHLIKTRGQQVTLRCSPKSGHDTVSWYQQALGQGPQFIFQYYEEEERQRGNFPDRFSGHQFPNYSSELNVNALLLGDSALYLCASSLVGGENTIYFGEGSWLTVV.

The chain recombines TRBV29-1 with TRBJ2-1; D may match TRBD1 or TRBD2 (5 bases each). The CDR3 loop spans 13 amino acids. Germline V gives CDR1 SQVTM, CDR2 ANQGSEA. Between the trimmed V and J ends, which lost 2 bases and 9 bases, there was a span of 14 bases. The CDR3, as DNA: TGCAGCGTTGAAAAAGGACGGGGCGGTGAGCAGTTCTTC. It codes for CSVEKGRGGEQFF.

The chain links TRBV12-3 or TRBV12-4 to TRBJ1-2; D remains ambiguous. This CDR3 has 13 residues. Trimming shortened V by 6 bases and J by 4 bases, and 12 bases separated the two germline ends. The CDR3 loop reads CASSPTRSYGYTF. In DNA, the CDR3 is TGTGCCAGCAGCCCCACCAGGAGCTATGGCTACACCTTC.

This chain connects TRBV18 to TRBJ2-2; D is unresolved. V lost 2 bases, J lost 2 bases, and 12 bases lay in between. CDR3 length equals 16 residues. The V gene's germline CDR1 is KGHSH and CDR2 LQKENI. The CDR3 spells CASSPVFGLNTGELFF. DNA of the CDR3: TGTGCCAGCTCACCAGTCTTTGGCCTAAACACCGGGGAGCTGTTTTTT.

The chain uses TRBV3-1 (or the pseudogene TRBV3-2) and TRBJ1-3, with a weak D call TRBD1 (5 bases). Germline V gene lookup returns CDR1 LGHDT and CDR2 YNNKEL (reference sequence). The ends were cut back, 1 base at V and 2 bases at J, with 6 bases in the middle. The CDR3 is 14 amino acids. CDR3 protein: CASSQAGPGNTIYF. The CDR3 bases are TGTGCCAGCAGCCAAGCAGGGCCTGGAAACACCATATATTTT.

V and J are TRBV9 and TRBJ2-6; D remains unclear. CDR3 length equals 14 residues. The germline CDR1 and CDR2 sequences are SGDLS and YYNGEE. The V end was cut by 3 bases, the J end by 0 bases, with 4 bases between. This CDR3 is CASSGYSGANVLTF. CDR3 sequence (DNA): TGTGCCAGCAGCGGGTACTCTGGGGCCAACGTCCTGACTTTC.

V and J are TRBV6-5 and TRBJ1-2; D might be TRBD1 (5 bases). Trimming took off 5 bases at V and 3 bases at J, with 10 bases between the two ends. The CDR3 sequence is 13 residues long. Per the germline V gene, CDR1 is MNHEY and CDR2 is SVGAGI. Here the CDR3 DNA reads TGTGCCAGCAGTACTGACAGAGACTATGGCTACACCTTC. Protein sequence: CASSTDRDYGYTF.

The chain uses TRBV28 and TRBJ1-2; D unresolved. The ends were cut back, 7 bases at V and 5 bases at J, with 17 bases in the middle. Germline V CDR1 and CDR2: MDHEN, SYDVKM. The CDR3 runs 14 residues. CDR3 coding DNA: TGTGCCAGCACCCCCCGGGCAGGTGTATATGGCTACACCTTC. It translates to CASTPRAGVYGYTF.

J is TRBJ2-7 and V is TRBV5-6; D may be TRBD1 (5 bases). This CDR3 region has 14 residues. V lost 2 bases, J lost 0 bases, and 9 bases lay in between. The germline gives CDR1 SGHDT, CDR2 YYEEEE. The CDR3 loop is CASSLPGISYEQYF. CDR3 DNA sequence: TGTGCCAGCAGCTTACCAGGGATCTCCTACGAGCAGTACTTC. Drawing the rest from reference TRBV5-6 and TRBJ2-7, the complete variable domain is DAGVTQSPTHLIKTRGQQVTLRCSPKSGHDTVSWYQQALGQGPQFIFQYYEEEERQRGNFPDRFSGHQFPNYSSELNVNALLLGDSALYLCASSLPGISYEQYFGPGTRLTVT.